These 16 T cell receptor beta chains were all obtained from the same sample, sequenced in a study of early T cells in non-severe SARS-CoV-2 infection. A single record per CDR3 protein comes from TCRdb applying MiXCR to the 5' RACE reads. Seen here are about 55,000 distinct CDR3 sequences, about 15% observed once, and the top ten hold more than 8.5%. The source material was whole blood, sampled at baseline. These TCRs come from an adult who was a healthcare worker with PCR-confirmed SARS-CoV-2 infection or an uninfected control (not recorded which).

This clonotype was counted ten times or more. The CDR3 nucleotides read TGTGCCTGGAGGGTCAGACCGTATAATTCACCCCTCCACTTT. This codes for CAWRVRPYNSPLHF. The chain couples TRBV30 to TRBJ1-6; D is unclear. The CDR3 has 14 amino acids. Trimming stripped 3 bases from V and 4 bases from J, with 10 bases between. The germline V gene has CDR1 GTSNPN and CDR2 SVGIG (reference sequence).

The chain recombines TRBV3-1 with TRBJ1-5; D is unclear. Germline assignment: CDR1 LGHDT and CDR2 YNNKEL (reference sequence). The CDR3 spans 14 residues. Trimming stripped 2 bases from V and 5 bases from J, with 10 bases between. The CDR3 DNA reads TGTGCCAGCAGCCAAAGCACTGGGGATCAGCCCCAGCATTTT. Translated: CASSQSTGDQPQHF.

This clonotype turned up a few times. The J gene is TRBJ2-1, the V gene TRBV12-3 or TRBV12-4; 8 positions match TRBD2. V was pared by 3 bases and J by 4 bases, with 5 bases of the junction left unmatched. This CDR3 is built from 15 residues. CDR3 coding DNA: TGTGCCAGCAGTTTCGAGCGGGGGACTTACAATGAGCAGTTCTTC. Its translation: CASSFERGTYNEQFF.

This clonotype was recorded many times. V is TRBV19 and J is TRBJ2-1; perhaps D is TRBD1 or TRBD2 (5 bases each). Trimming left V 6 bases short and J 2 bases short, with 8 bases between. CDR3 size: 13 residues. Germline V lookup: CDR1 LNHDA, CDR2 SQIVND (reference sequence). CDR3 amino acids: CASRRDPYNEQFF. CDR3 DNA sequence: TGTGCCAGTAGAAGGGACCCCTACAATGAGCAGTTCTTC.

This clonotype was found a few times. The chain carries TRBV6-2 or TRBV6-3 and TRBJ1-4, with D hard to call. Germline CDR1 MNHEY, CDR2 SVGEGT. V was trimmed by 8 bases and J by 2 bases, leaving 15 bases between them. The CDR3 runs to 15 residues. The CDR3: CASGLNWGTNEKLFF. DNA for the CDR3: TGTGCCAGCGGACTTAACTGGGGTACTAATGAAAAACTGTTTTTT.

Ten or more counts support this clonotype. V usage is TRBV24-1 and J usage is TRBJ2-2; no reliable D call. Trimming removed 4 bases at V and 5 bases at J, with 7 bases between. Germline lookup yields CDR1 KGHDR and CDR2 SFDVKD. The CDR3 is made up of 13 amino acids. This CDR3 is CATSELGTGELFF. The CDR3 region has the DNA TGTGCCACCAGTGAGTTAGGAACCGGGGAGCTGTTTTTT.

The chain links TRBV6-2 or TRBV6-3 to TRBJ2-7, with 11 bases identical to TRBD2. The CDR3 extends over 18 amino acids. Germline V gene sequence: CDR1 MNHEY, CDR2 SVGEGT. V trimming: 6 bases; J trimming: 1 base; junction bases outside the gene matches: 14. The CDR3 spells CASRPPEHSGRASYEQYF. DNA of the CDR3: TGTGCCAGCAGACCCCCCGAACATAGCGGGAGGGCATCCTACGAGCAGTACTTC.

This chain uses TRBV28 with TRBJ2-7, with a weak D call TRBD2 (6 bases). Trimming left V 5 bases short and J 1 base short, with 15 bases between. CDR1 and CDR2 (germline): MDHEN, SYDVKM. This CDR3 region has 15 residues. CDR3 nucleotides: TGTGCCAGCAGTAACACGGGGACTGCTTCCTACGAGCAGTACTTC. This codes for CASSNTGTASYEQYF. Supplemented by reference TRBV28 and TRBJ2-7, the full variable domain reads DVKVTQSSRYLVKRTGEKVFLECVQDMDHENMFWYRQDPGLGLRLIYFSYDVKMKEKGDIPEGYSVSREKKERFSLILESASTNQTSMYLCASSNTGTASYEQYFGPGTRLTVT.

J is TRBJ2-1 and V is TRBV20-1; 9 nucleotides line up with TRBD2. The V gene's germline CDR1 is DFQATT and CDR2 SNEGSKA (reference sequence). V was clipped by 6 bases and J by 6 bases; unmatched bases: 9. This CDR3 contains 14 residues. DNA for the CDR3: TGCAGTGCAAGCAAAGGGCGGGGGGGCAATGAGCAGTTCTTC. It codes for CSASKGRGGNEQFF.

This clonotype was picked up many times. The chain is built from TRBV6-6 and TRBJ2-2; 8 bases are shared with TRBD1. Germline CDR1 is MNHNY and CDR2 is SVGAGI (reference sequence). V was clipped by 6 bases and J by 1 base; unmatched bases: 10. This CDR3 region has 17 residues. The CDR3 DNA sequence: TGTGCCAGCAGCAGGGTGGGAGGACAGGGGAACACCGGGGAGCTGTTTTTT. Amino acid sequence: CASSRVGGQGNTGELFF.

The genes are TRBV6-6 and TRBJ2-7; D not resolved. Trimming cost V 5 bases and J 4 bases, with 3 bases left between them. From germline, CDR1 is MNHNY and CDR2 SVGAGI (reference sequence). There are 10 residues in the CDR3. The CDR3 nucleotides are TGTGCCAGCAGTCGATACGAGCAGTACTTC. Protein: CASSRYEQYF.

This clonotype was found a few times. This chain uses TRBV11-2 with TRBJ2-3; D may correspond to TRBD1 or TRBD2 (6 bases each). CDR3 length: 14 residues. Trimming shortened V by 5 bases and J by 4 bases, and 13 bases separated the two germline ends. The germline CDR1 and CDR2 sequences are SGHAT and FQNNGV. CDR3 amino acids: CASSGLRGPDTQYF. For the CDR3, the DNA is TGTGCCAGCAGCGGACTCCGGGGGCCAGATACGCAGTATTTT.

This clonotype appeared many times. The chain joins TRBV27 to TRBJ2-7; TRBD1 matches 9 bases. Trimming cost V 4 bases and J 7 bases; bases outside gene matches: 14. CDR3 size: 16 residues. Per germline, CDR1 MNHEY and CDR2 SMNVEV (reference sequence). CDR3 loop: CASSSTPGQGIEEQYF. CDR3 nucleotides: TGTGCCAGCAGTTCCACACCGGGACAGGGTATCGAGGAGCAGTACTTC.

This clonotype was picked up a small number of times. This chain connects TRBV20-1 to TRBJ2-1; D remains ambiguous. Germline CDR1 reads DFQATT; CDR2 reads SNEGSKA (reference sequence). This CDR3 has 14 residues. V dropped 3 bases and J dropped 7 bases, with 16 bases sitting between them. The CDR3: CSARTPGRDNEQFF. The DNA of the CDR3 is TGCAGTGCTAGGACACCGGGTCGAGATAATGAGCAGTTCTTC.

Only a few counts were recorded for this clonotype. The rearrangement links TRBV3-1 to TRBJ1-1; 8 nucleotides match TRBD1. J was trimmed by 7 bases and V by 3 bases; bases with no gene match: 7. The germline V gene has CDR1 LGHDT and CDR2 YNNKEL (reference sequence). CDR3 length equals 14 residues. CDR3 protein: CASSHFGQGFEAFF. Written as DNA, the CDR3 is TGTGCCAGCAGCCACTTTGGACAGGGTTTTGAAGCTTTCTTT.

This rearrangement joins TRBV20-1 to TRBJ2-3; D call uncertain. V lost 6 bases to trimming and J lost 7 bases, with 8 bases between them. The CDR3 has 10 amino acids. Germline-derived CDR1 and CDR2 are DFQATT and SNEGSKA (reference sequence). CDR3 sequence: CSAPGNTQYF. The CDR3 DNA is TGCAGTGCCCCTGGAAATACGCAGTATTTT.